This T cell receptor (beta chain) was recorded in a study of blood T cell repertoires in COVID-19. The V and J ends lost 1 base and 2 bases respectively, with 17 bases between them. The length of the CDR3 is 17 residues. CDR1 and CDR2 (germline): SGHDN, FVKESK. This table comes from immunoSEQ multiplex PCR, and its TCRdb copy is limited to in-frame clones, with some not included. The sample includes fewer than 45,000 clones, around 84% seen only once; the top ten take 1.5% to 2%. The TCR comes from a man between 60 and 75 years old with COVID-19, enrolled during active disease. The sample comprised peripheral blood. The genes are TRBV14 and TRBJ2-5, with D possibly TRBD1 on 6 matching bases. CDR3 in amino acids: CASSQAHRAKVQETQYF. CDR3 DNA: TGTGCCAGCAGCCAAGCTCACAGGGCGAAAGTACAAGAGACCCAGTACTTC.